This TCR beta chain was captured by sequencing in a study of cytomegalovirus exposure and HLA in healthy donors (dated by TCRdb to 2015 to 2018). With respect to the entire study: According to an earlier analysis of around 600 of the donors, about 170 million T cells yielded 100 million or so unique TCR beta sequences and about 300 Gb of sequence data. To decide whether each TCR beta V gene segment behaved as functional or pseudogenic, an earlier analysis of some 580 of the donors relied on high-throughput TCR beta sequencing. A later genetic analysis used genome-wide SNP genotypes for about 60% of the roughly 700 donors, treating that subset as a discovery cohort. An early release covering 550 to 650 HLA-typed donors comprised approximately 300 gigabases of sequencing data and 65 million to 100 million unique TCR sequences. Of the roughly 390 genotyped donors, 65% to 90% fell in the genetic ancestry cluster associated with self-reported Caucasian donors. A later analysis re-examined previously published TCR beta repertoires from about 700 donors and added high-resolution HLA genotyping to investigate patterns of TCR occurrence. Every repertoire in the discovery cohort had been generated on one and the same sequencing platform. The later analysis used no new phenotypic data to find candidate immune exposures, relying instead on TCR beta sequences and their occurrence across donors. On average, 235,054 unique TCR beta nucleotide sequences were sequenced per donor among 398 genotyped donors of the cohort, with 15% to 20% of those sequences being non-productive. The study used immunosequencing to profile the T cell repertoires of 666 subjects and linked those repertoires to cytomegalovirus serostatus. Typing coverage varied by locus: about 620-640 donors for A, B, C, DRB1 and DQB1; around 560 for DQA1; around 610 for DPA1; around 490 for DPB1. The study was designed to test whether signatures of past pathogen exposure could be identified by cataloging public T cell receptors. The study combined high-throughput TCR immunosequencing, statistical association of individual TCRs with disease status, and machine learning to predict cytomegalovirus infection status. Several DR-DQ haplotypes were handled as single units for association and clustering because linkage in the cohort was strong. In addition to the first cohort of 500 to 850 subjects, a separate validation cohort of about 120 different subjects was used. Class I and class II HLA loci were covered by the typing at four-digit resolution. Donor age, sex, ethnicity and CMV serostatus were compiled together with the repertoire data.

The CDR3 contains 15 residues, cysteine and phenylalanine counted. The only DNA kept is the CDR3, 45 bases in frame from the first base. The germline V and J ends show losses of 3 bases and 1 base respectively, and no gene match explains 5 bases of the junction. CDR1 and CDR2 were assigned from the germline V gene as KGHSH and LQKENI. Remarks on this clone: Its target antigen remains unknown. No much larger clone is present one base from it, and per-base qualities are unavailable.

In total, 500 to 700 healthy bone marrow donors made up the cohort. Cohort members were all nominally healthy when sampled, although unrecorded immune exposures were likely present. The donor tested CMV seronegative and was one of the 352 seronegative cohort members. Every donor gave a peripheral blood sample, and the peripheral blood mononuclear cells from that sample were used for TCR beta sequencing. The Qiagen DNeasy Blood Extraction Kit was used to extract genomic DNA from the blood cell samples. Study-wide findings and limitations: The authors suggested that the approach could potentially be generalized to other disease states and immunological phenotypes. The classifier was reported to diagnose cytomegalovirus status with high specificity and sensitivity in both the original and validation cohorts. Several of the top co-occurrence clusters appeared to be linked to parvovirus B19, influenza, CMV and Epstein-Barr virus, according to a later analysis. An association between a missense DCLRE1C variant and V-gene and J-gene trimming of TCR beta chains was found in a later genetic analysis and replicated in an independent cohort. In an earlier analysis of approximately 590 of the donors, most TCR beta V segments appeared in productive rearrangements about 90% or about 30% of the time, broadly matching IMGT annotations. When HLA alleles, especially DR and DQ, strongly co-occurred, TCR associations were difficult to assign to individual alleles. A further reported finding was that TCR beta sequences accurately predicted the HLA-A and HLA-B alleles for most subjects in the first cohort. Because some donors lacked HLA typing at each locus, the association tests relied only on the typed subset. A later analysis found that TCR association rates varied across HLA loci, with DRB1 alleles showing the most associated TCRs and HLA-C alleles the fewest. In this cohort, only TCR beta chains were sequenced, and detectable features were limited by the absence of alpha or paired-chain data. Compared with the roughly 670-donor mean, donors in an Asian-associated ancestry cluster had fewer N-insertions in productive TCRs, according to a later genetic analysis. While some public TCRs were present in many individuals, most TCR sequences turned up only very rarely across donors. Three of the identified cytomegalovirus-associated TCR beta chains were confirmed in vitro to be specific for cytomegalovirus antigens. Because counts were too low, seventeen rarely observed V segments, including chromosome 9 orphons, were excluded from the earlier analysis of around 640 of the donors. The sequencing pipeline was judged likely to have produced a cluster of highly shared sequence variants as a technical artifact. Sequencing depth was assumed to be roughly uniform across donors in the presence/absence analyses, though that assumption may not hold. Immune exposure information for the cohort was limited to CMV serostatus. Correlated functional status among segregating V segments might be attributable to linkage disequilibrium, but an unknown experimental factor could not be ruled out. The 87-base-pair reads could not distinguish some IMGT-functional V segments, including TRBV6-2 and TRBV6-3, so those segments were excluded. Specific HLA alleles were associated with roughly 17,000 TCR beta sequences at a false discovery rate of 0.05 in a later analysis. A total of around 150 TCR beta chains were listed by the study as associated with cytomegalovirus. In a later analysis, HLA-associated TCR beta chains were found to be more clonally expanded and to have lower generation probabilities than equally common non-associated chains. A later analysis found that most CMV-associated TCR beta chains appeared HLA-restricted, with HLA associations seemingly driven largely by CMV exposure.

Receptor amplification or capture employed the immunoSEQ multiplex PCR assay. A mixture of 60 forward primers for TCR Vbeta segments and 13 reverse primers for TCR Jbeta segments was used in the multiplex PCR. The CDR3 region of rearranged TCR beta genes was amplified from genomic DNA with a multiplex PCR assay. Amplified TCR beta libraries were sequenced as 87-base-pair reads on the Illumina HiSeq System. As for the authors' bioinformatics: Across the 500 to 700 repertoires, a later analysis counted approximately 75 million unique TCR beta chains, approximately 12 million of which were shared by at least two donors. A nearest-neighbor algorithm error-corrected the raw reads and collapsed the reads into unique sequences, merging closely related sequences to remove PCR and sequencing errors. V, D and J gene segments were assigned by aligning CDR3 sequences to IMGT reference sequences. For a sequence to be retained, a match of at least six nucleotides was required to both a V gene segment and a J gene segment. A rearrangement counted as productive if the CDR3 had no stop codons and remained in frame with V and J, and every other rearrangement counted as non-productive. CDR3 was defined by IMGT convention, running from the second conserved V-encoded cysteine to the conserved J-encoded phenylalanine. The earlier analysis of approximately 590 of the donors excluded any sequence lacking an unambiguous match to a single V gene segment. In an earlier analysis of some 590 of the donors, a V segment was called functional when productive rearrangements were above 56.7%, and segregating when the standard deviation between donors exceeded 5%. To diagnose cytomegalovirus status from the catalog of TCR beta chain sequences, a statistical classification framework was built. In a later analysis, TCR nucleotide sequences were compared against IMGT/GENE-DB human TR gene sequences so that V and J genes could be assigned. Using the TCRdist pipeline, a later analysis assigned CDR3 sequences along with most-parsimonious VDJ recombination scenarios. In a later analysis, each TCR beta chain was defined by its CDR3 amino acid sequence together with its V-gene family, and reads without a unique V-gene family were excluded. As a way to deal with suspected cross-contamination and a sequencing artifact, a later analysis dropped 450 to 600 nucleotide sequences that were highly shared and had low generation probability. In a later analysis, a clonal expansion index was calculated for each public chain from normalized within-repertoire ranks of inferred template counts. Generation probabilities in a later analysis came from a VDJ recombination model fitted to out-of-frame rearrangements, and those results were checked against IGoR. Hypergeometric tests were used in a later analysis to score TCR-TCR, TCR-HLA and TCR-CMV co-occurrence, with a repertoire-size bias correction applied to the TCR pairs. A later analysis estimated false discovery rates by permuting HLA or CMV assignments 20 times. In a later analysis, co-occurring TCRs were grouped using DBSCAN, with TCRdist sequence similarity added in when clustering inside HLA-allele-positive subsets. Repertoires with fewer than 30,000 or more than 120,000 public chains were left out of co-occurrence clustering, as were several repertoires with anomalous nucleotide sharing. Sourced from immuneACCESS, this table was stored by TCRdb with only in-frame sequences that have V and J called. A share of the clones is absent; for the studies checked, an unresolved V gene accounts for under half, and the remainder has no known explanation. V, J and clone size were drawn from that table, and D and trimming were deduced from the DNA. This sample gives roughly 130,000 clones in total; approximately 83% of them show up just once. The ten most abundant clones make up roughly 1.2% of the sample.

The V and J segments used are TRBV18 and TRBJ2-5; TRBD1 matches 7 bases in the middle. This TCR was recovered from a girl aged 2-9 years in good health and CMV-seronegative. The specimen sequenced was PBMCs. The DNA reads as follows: TGTGCCAGCTCACCTCTACAGGGGACCCAAGAGACCCAGTACTTC. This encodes CASSPLQGTQETQYF.